One sample yielded the 12 T cell receptor beta chains listed below, sequenced in a study of tissue T cells after allogeneic stem cell transplantation. Here immunoSEQ multiplex PCR was the method, and the copy in TCRdb shows in-frame clones only, minus some. The data contain about 22,000 clones, 69% of them singletons. The sample comprised blood. The receptor source for this set is a female BALB/c mouse in good health. This strain's MHC haplotype is H2-d.

Concerning this clone itself: Mouse gene names and germline throughout. The read ends 1 residue before the CDR3 terminus; that terminus is restored from the germline J gene. The J gene is TRBJ2-5, the V gene TRBV13-2; D is perhaps TRBD1 (6 bases). The CDR3 loop spans 15 amino acids. With 0 bases removed from V and 5 bases from J, the gap between germline ends came to 13 bases. The germline V gene has CDR1 NNHNN and CDR2 SYGAGS (reference sequence). This chain's CDR3 is CASGDARQGLDTQYF. The part of the CDR3 DNA that was read is TGTGCCAGCGGTGATGCACGGCAGGGGTTAGACACCCAGTAC.

To note about this clone: Gene names follow the mouse nomenclature. The CDR3 extends 1 residue past the end of the read, so its final part is completed from the germline J gene. This chain joins TRBV29 and TRBJ2-7, with TRBD2 identical over 10 bases. Germline values: CDR1 MSHET, CDR2 SYDVDS. The CDR3 is made up of 15 amino acids. J lost 2 bases, V lost 6 bases, and 7 bases had no gene match. The CDR3 sequence is CASRDWGALPYEQYF. The CDR3 DNA, read in part, is TGTGCTAGCAGAGACTGGGGGGCCCTTCCCTATGAACAGTAC.

About this clone itself: Genes and germline come from the mouse. The read gets to within 1 residue of the CDR3 end, and the germline J gene fills in the rest. The chain is built from TRBV31 and TRBJ2-2; either TRBD1 or TRBD2 may supply D (6 bases each). CDR1 and CDR2 (germline): GKSSPN, SITVG. The CDR3 totals 14 residues. Trimming stripped 1 base from V and 4 bases from J, with 10 bases between. CDR3 amino acids: CAWSPGGGTGQLYF. Partial CDR3 DNA: TGTGCCTGGAGTCCCGGGGGCGGCACCGGGCAGCTCTAC.

Remarks on this clone: Mouse names are used for the genes. The read is 1 residue too short to cover the CDR3 end, so that end is filled in from the germline J gene. The gene calls are TRBV3 and TRBJ1-6, with D hard to call. TRBJ1-6 is annotated as an ORF whose role is uncertain. The CDR3 length is 15 residues. Germline CDR1 is SNHLY and CDR2 is FYNGKV (reference sequence). The germline V and J ends were trimmed by 1 base and 0 bases, with 4 bases remaining between them. CDR3 protein: CASSLDNSYNSPLYF. CDR3 DNA (partial): TGTGCCAGCAGCTTAGACAATTCCTATAATTCGCCCCTCTAC.

On this clone itself: Gene names are the mouse ones. The DNA ends 1 residue before the CDR3 does, and the rest of the CDR3 is filled in from the germline J gene. V is TRBV31 and J is TRBJ2-3; 10 positions agree with TRBD1. This CDR3 is built from 14 residues. Germline CDR1 is GKSSPN and CDR2 is SITVG. The V segment lost 4 bases and the J segment 6 bases; nucleotides outside the gene matches: 7. CDR3 sequence: CAWTTGTGDETLYF. The CDR3 DNA, read in part, is TGTGCCTGGACCACCGGGACAGGGGATGAAACGCTGTAT.

This clone was seen a handful of times. Each gene name is a mouse one. The CDR3 end falls 1 residue outside the read, so it is completed with the germline J gene. The rearrangement joins TRBV14 to TRBJ2-7, with 7 bases matching TRBD1. Germline CDR1 is SGHDT and CDR2 is FRDEAV. This CDR3 region has 12 residues. The trim removed 5 bases at V and 7 bases at J, leaving 6 bases unmatched. CDR3 residues: CASSPDRREQYF. Partial CDR3 DNA: TGTGCCAGCAGCCCGGACAGGCGAGAACAGTAC.

Turning to this clone: The gene names here belong to mouse. The read ends 1 residue early relative to the CDR3; the germline J gene fills the gap. This chain connects TRBV4 to TRBJ2-7; D possibly corresponds to TRBD2 (5 bases). This CDR3 contains 12 residues. The germline CDR1 and CDR2 sequences are LGHDT and YNNKQL (reference sequence). The V end was cut by 4 bases, the J end by 4 bases, with 8 bases between. CDR3 region: CASSLTEYEQYF. The sequenced part of the CDR3 DNA is TGTGCCAGCAGCTTGACTGAGTATGAACAGTAC.

Remarks on this clone: The genes are named according to mouse. The DNA ends 1 residue before the CDR3 does, and the rest of the CDR3 is filled in from the germline J gene. The chain is built from TRBV1 and TRBJ1-5; weak D call: TRBD1 (5 bases). Germline V lookup: CDR1 NSQYPW, CDR2 LRSPGD (reference sequence). The CDR3 is 14 residues long. Trimming pared 2 bases from V and 4 bases from J, leaving 9 bases between. The CDR3 is CTCSAPGQNQAPLF. The CDR3 DNA, read in part, is TGCACCTGCAGTGCACCCGGACAAAACCAGGCTCCGCTT.

A note on this clone: The gene names given are mouse names. The read terminates 1 residue ahead of where the CDR3 ends, so the germline J gene completes it. The V gene is TRBV2, the J gene TRBJ1-6; tentative D call: TRBD1 (5 bases). TRBJ1-6 is reported as an ORF; its role is uncertain. CDR3 length equals 16 residues. Germline V gene sequence: CDR1 LGHNA, CDR2 YSYQKL. The V end was cut by 0 bases, the J end by 1 base, with 7 bases between. The CDR3 loop is CASSQDRGSYNSPLYF. The covered CDR3 bases are TGTGCCAGCAGCCAAGATCGGGGGTCCTATAATTCGCCCCTCTAC.

In the case of this clone: Germline and genes: mouse. The read stops 1 residue short of the end of the CDR3; the missing end is completed from the germline J gene. This sequence joins TRBV19 and TRBJ2-7; D not certain. The germline V gene has CDR1 FNHDT and CDR2 SITEND (reference sequence). CDR3 length: 13 residues. Trimming left V 2 bases short and J 0 bases short, with 6 bases between. The CDR3 here is CASSIHPSYEQYF. CDR3 DNA, as far as it was read: TGTGCCAGCAGTATCCACCCCTCCTATGAACAGTAC.

This clone has a handful of counts. Gene names denote mouse genes. Read data end 1 residue before the CDR3 end; the end is taken from the germline J gene. The V gene is TRBV1, the J gene TRBJ2-7, with D perhaps matching TRBD1 (6 bases). V was pared by 3 bases and J by 5 bases, with 8 bases between. CDR1 NSQYPW and CDR2 LRSPGD come from the germline V gene (reference sequence). The CDR3 extends over 12 amino acids. Here the CDR3 reads CTCSANRDEQYF. The part of the CDR3 DNA that was read is TGCACCTGCAGTGCGAACAGGGATGAACAGTAC. Full variable domain (outside the CDR3, taken from reference TRBV1 and TRBJ2-7): VTLLEQNPRWRLVPRGQAVNLRCILKNSQYPWMSWYQQDLQKQLQWLFTLRSPGDKEVKSLPGADYLATRVTDTELRLQVANMSQGRTLYCTCSANRDEQYFGPGTRLTVL.

Of note for this clone: The genes are named according to mouse. Read data end 1 residue before the CDR3 end; the end is taken from the germline J gene. The chain uses TRBV2 and TRBJ2-4; unclear D gene. Germline V lookup: CDR1 LGHNA, CDR2 YSYQKL. The CDR3 runs 12 residues. The V end was cut by 0 bases, the J end by 6 bases, with 4 bases between. The CDR3: CASSQDENTLYF. The CDR3 DNA, read in part, is TGTGCCAGCAGCCAAGACGAGAACACCTTGTAC.